The T cell receptor beta chain described here comes from a study of vaccination effects on CD4 cells after COVID-19. Overall study: Participants got two doses of BNT162b2 or mRNA-1273 vaccine.

Concerning this clone: The antigen is undetermined.

Sequenced by immunoSEQ multiplex PCR; TCRdb stores in-frame clones only, minus some. The sample includes under 40,000 clones, approximately 73% of them seen just once. Prior to sequencing, the ViraFEST assay stimulated PBMC with viral peptide pools, which expanded the antigen-specific CD4+ T cells. Isolation of CD4+ T cells took place after around 10 days of culture. Negative nucleocapsid antibody tests before and after vaccination confirmed no previous SARS-CoV-2 infection. Supplemented with about 10 IU/ml IL-2 and 10 ug/ml peptides, some 2 million PBMC per well were kept in culture. Half of the medium was exchanged for IL-2 medium on both days 3 and 7. The V end lost 1 base, the J end lost 8 bases, and 11 bases lay between the germline ends. Per germline, CDR1 LNHDA and CDR2 SQIVND (reference sequence). There are 13 residues in the CDR3.

The receptor was derived from a human donor who received a COVID-19 vaccine. This chain links TRBV19 with TRBJ1-2; no clear D gene. The sequenced sample was CD4+ T cells from PBMCs cultured with HCoV-OC43 spike peptides, obtained before COVID-19 vaccination. Subset indicated: HCoV-OC43 spike overlapping peptide pool stimulation. As DNA, the CDR3 is TGTGCCAGTAGTATAGCAGAACTACGAGGCTACACCTTC. Residues: CASSIAELRGYTF.